Given below is one T cell receptor beta chain in context. TCRdb's table, derived via immunoSEQ multiplex PCR, lists solely in-frame clones and lacks some. Here the sample spans 250,000 or so clones, around 84% being singletons. These data belong to a study of blood T cell repertoires in COVID-19. Followed longitudinally, the Seattle patients had been enrolled during active infection. Looked up from germline, CDR1 is MNHNS and CDR2 is SASEGT. There are 17 residues in the CDR3. Trimming removed 4 bases from V and 2 bases from J; junction bases left unmatched: 8. The chain couples TRBV6-1 to TRBJ1-6, with 7 bases that match TRBD1. This receptor was identified in a woman aged 55-70 years with COVID-19, enrolled during active disease. What was sequenced was peripheral blood. For the CDR3, the DNA is TGTGCCAGCAGTGCCGATTACAGGGGTGCCTATAATTCACCCCTCCACTTT. It translates to CASSADYRGAYNSPLHF.